Sequencing of this T cell receptor (beta chain) was carried out in a study of shared clonotypes between healthy human individuals. Method: immunoSEQ multiplex PCR; TCRdb's copy keeps in-frame clones and lacks some. The table shows around 1.9 million clones, with about 93% occurring only once. CDR1 and CDR2 from the germline V gene are MDHEN and SYDVKM. CDR3 length: 11 amino acids. The germline V and J ends were trimmed by 6 bases and 9 bases, with 9 bases remaining between them. CD45RO-negative, CCR7-selected cells formed the naive CD8 fraction, which excluded terminally differentiated effector memory CD45RA+ cells.

The chain recombines TRBV28 with TRBJ2-1, with a tentative D call TRBD2 (6 bases). The sequenced sample was naive CD8+ T cells from PBMCs. This TCR derives from a man younger than 35 in good health. Some clones in this sample may be carry-over from other donors' samples. The DNA for the CDR3 is TGTGCCAGCAGCCCGGGACTTGAGCAGTTCTTC. It encodes CASSPGLEQFF.